In its sample, the clone carrying this T cell receptor beta chain was seen a few times. The antigen is undetermined. CD45RO/CCR7/CD25/CD127/CD95/CD27 staining was used to isolate CD4+ naive, central memory, regulatory and stem cell-like memory cells by sorting. These data originate in a study of beta chain features in type 1 diabetes. Study-level results: It was among patients, rather than healthy donors, that naive, central memory and Treg TCRB repertoires appeared more similar. Type 1 diabetes patients showed a moderate but significant shortening of TCRB CDR3s in all four CD4+ subsets.

Germline V gene sequence: CDR1 GTSNPN, CDR2 SVGIG (reference sequence). V was pared by 2 bases and J by 2 bases, with 8 bases between. The CDR3 sequence is 13 residues long. Of the isolated RNA, all was reverse transcribed, and so the sequenced material was expressed TCRB transcripts. Clones were read by immunoSEQ multiplex PCR, and TCRdb kept only the in-frame ones, dropping some. Here the sample spans roughly 180,000 clones, 6.5% to 8.5% being singletons. The chain carries TRBV30 and TRBJ2-3, with D maybe TRBD2 (5 bases). The TCR comes from a young man with type 1 diabetes. The source material was central memory CD4+ T cells from blood. CDR3 coding DNA: TGTGCCTGGAGTTCCGGGGACACAGATACGCAGTATTTT. Its protein product is CAWSSGDTDTQYF.